This is a list of T cell receptor beta chains from one sample in a study of post-analysis software for immune sequencing data. TCRdb used MiXCR to reprocess the PCR reads, holding one entry per CDR3 protein. The sample has 650,000 to 850,000 distinct CDR3 sequences, 46% seen once; the top ten hold 4.9%. Source material: blood. The receptors shown here come from a girl aged 5-17 years with multiple sclerosis. CDR3s include the opening cysteine and the closing phenylalanine or tryptophan. A D gene is named only where the DNA matches it firmly. Expanded clones get a size class; other rows say once, few or many, or leave the size out.

length: 14
size: .
V: TRBV20-1
J: TRBJ2-7
D: .
DNA: TGCAGTGCTAGAGATGAGGCAAGCGGGTCGCTCGAGTACTTC
CDR3: CSARDEASGSLEYF

length: 14
size: .
V: TRBV10-3
J: TRBJ1-2
D: .
DNA: TGTGCCATCAGTGGGGGGCAGGCCGATGGGAGCTACACCTTC
CDR3: CAISGGQADGSYTF

length: 14
size: .
V: TRBV29-1
J: TRBJ2-7
D: TRBD1
DNA: TGCAGCGTGGGACAGGTAGGGAGGCTCTACGAGCAGTACTTC
CDR3: CSVGQVGRLYEQYF

length: 12
size: .
V: TRBV29-1
J: TRBJ2-7
D: .
DNA: TGCAGCGTCGCACAAAGTTTCTACGAGCAGTACTTC
CDR3: CSVAQSFYEQYF

length: 13
size: few
V: TRBV10-3
J: TRBJ2-7
D: TRBD1
DNA: TGTGCCATCACCAACGGACAGGGGGACGAGCAGTACTTC
CDR3: CAITNGQGDEQYF

length: 12
size: .
V: TRBV27
J: TRBJ1-2
D: .
DNA: TGTGCCAGCAGCAAAACAGGGCGCGGCTACACCTTC
CDR3: CASSKTGRGYTF

length: 16
size: .
V: TRBV11-2
J: TRBJ2-1
D: TRBD2
DNA: TGTGCCAGCAGACCCATCGGGAGGGCGGTGGGCAATGAGCAGTTCTTC
CDR3: CASRPIGRAVGNEQFF

length: 20
size: once
V: TRBV28
J: TRBJ2-6
D: TRBD1
DNA: TGTGCCAGCAGTGCCTTAGTCGACAGGGCCGGGTACTCTGGGGCCAACGTCCTGACTTTC
CDR3: CASSALVDRAGYSGANVLTF

length: 18
size: few
V: TRBV15
J: TRBJ2-3
D: .
DNA: TGTGCCACCAGCAGCCCGGGGACGGGGGGCGGGAGACACGATACGCAGTATTTT
CDR3: CATSSPGTGGGRHDTQYF

length: 17
size: few
V: TRBV27
J: TRBJ2-5
D: TRBD2
DNA: TGTGCCAGCACTCCCGATGGACTAGCGCCCGACCAAGAGACCCAGTACTTC
CDR3: CASTPDGLAPDQETQYF

length: 14
size: .
V: TRBV30
J: TRBJ1-4
D: .
DNA: TGTGCCTGGAGTGTCCCCGGGACACATGAAAAACTGTTTTTT
CDR3: CAWSVPGTHEKLFF

length: 13
size: .
V: TRBV12-3/TRBV12-4
J: TRBJ2-5
D: .
DNA: TGTGCCAGCAGTTCCCGGGACCGGCGAGGGCAGTACTTT
CDR3: CASSSRDRRGQYF

length: 15
size: few
V: TRBV12-3/TRBV12-4
J: TRBJ2-7
D: .
DNA: TGTGCCAGCAGTTTAGAGGCGGGGATCTCCTACGAGCAGTACTTC
CDR3: CASSLEAGISYEQYF

length: 14
size: few
V: TRBV20-1
J: TRBJ2-3
D: .
DNA: TGCAGTGCTAGAGGCTGGCGGGACACAGATACGCAGTATTTT
CDR3: CSARGWRDTDTQYF

length: 13
size: few
V: TRBV30
J: TRBJ2-7
D: TRBD2
DNA: TGTGCCTGGGGGGGACTAGCGGGAGCCGAGCAGTACTTC
CDR3: CAWGGLAGAEQYF

length: 16
size: once
V: TRBV24-1
J: TRBJ2-5
D: TRBD2
DNA: TGTGCCACCAGTGATGGGGAGGGGCCGTACCAAGAGACCCAGTACTTC
CDR3: CATSDGEGPYQETQYF

length: 16
size: .
V: TRBV15
J: TRBJ2-1
D: TRBD2
DNA: TGTGCCACCAGCAGAGTCGGGAGGGCCAAGGAGAATGAGCAGTTCTTC
CDR3: CATSRVGRAKENEQFF